The rows below give T cell receptor beta chains drawn from one sample of a study of cytotoxic CD8 clonotypes in ibrutinib-treated CLL. Data came from immunoSEQ multiplex PCR; TCRdb stores just in-frame clones and leaves some out. The sample holds about 80,000 clones; 70% to 80% are singletons and the top ten take roughly 4.8%. Sequences were derived from PBMCs, sampled after 12 months of ibrutinib treatment. Source of these receptors: a human donor with chronic lymphocytic leukemia. Each CDR3 is given with its conserved first and last residue. A D gene is named only where the DNA matches it firmly. The listing skips clone size in some rows; elsewhere it reads once, few, many or a size class.

clone size | D gene | J gene | V gene | CDR3 DNA | CDR3 protein
- | - | TRBJ2-7 | TRBV30 | TGTACCTGGGGGATCTCCTACGAGCAGTACTTC | CTWGISYEQYF
- | - | TRBJ1-5 | TRBV10-1 | TGCGCCAGTCGGTGGGGGCCCCAGCATTTT | CASRWGPQHF
- | TRBD2 | TRBJ2-1 | TRBV27 | TGTGCCAGCAGCCCCAGCGGGAGCTCCTACAATGAGCAGTTCTTC | CASSPSGSSYNEQFF
- | - | TRBJ2-1 | TRBV5-1 | TGCGCCACCGCGGTTAGGGTGGAGGATGAGCAGTTCTTC | CATAVRVEDEQFF
few | - | TRBJ1-2 | TRBV6-1 | TGTGCCAGCAGTGACCCCCAGGGTGGTGGCTACACCTTC | CASSDPQGGGYTF
- | - | TRBJ2-1 | TRBV7-9 | TGTGCCAGCAGCCCCGGCAGGGCGGTTGAGCAGTTCTTC | CASSPGRAVEQFF
- | - | TRBJ1-2 | TRBV4-2 | TGTGCCAGCAGCCAAGATGGGGGGGCAGGGTTAGGCTACACCTTC | CASSQDGGAGLGYTF
- | - | TRBJ2-7 | TRBV25-1 | TGTGCCACGGAACCGGGCCCTGGGGTGGCCTACGAGCAGTACTTC | CATEPGPGVAYEQYF
few | TRBD1 | TRBJ1-4 | TRBV28 | TGTGCCAGCACCACAGGGGGGTCCAAACTGTTTTTT | CASTTGGSKLFF
- | - | TRBJ2-1 | TRBV18 | TGTGCCAGCCGGGGAAGTTTTGAGCAGTTCTTC | CASRGSFEQFF
- | TRBD2 | TRBJ2-1 | TRBV4-2 | TGTGCCAGCAGCCAAGAGCAGGGTTGGGGGGGCAATGAGCAGTTCTTC | CASSQEQGWGGNEQFF
few | - | TRBJ2-2 | TRBV7-9 | TGTGCCAGCAGCTTCTGGGATCCCACCGGGGAGCTGTTTTTT | CASSFWDPTGELFF
- | - | TRBJ2-7 | TRBV21-1 | TGTGCCCGGAGGGGCCACTCCTACGAGCAGTACTTC | CARRGHSYEQYF
once | - | TRBJ2-1 | TRBV7-9 | TGTGCCAGCAGCTTCGGGGGAGAATACAATGAGCAGTTCTTC | CASSFGGEYNEQFF
- | TRBD2 | TRBJ2-7 | TRBV6-6 | TGTGCCAGCAGTTACCCGGCCCCGGGGGGAGGGCTCGAGCAGTACTTC | CASSYPAPGGGLEQYF
- | - | TRBJ2-3 | TRBV11-3 | TGTGCCAGCAGCCCGGGGGTATCCACAGATACGCAGTATTTT | CASSPGVSTDTQYF
- | TRBD1 | TRBJ1-5 | TRBV7-2 | TGTGCCAGCAGCCCCACAGGGGCTGATCAGCCCCAGCATTTT | CASSPTGADQPQHF
- | TRBD1 | TRBJ1-2 | TRBV29-1 | TGCAGCGTTGGGACAGGGTTGAGTGGCTACACCTTC | CSVGTGLSGYTF
- | - | TRBJ1-5 | TRBV10-3 | TGTGCCATCAGTGACGAGCCCAGCAGGCAGCCCCAGCATTTT | CAISDEPSRQPQHF
- | - | TRBJ2-2 | TRBV6-5 | TGTGCCGGCCGGGGCTTCACCGGGGAGCTGTTTTTT | CAGRGFTGELFF
- | - | TRBJ2-3 | TRBV7-2 | TGTGCCAGCAGCTTTTCCGGCAGCACAGATACGCAGTATTTT | CASSFSGSTDTQYF
- | TRBD1 | TRBJ1-2 | TRBV2 | TGTGCCAGCAGTCCCCGGGACAGAGCTAACTATGGCTACACCTTC | CASSPRDRANYGYTF
- | TRBD2 | TRBJ2-3 | TRBV7-3 | TGTGCCAGCACCTCGACTAGCGGGAGGGAAGATACGCAGTATTTT | CASTSTSGREDTQYF
- | - | TRBJ1-5 | TRBV10-2 | TGCGCCAGCACCCCCAGCGGGGGACAGCCCCAGCATTTT | CASTPSGGQPQHF
- | - | TRBJ2-2 | TRBV6-5 | TGTGCCAGCACCCATCCGGGACACGTCGAGCTGTTTTTT | CASTHPGHVELFF
many | - | TRBJ2-1 | TRBV18 | TGTGCCAGCTCACTCGCGTGGGGGCAGTTCTTC | CASSLAWGQFF
- | TRBD2 | TRBJ2-2 | TRBV5-4 | TGTGCCAGCAGCCCTGGCTGGGGGGGGACCGGGGAGCTGTTTTTT | CASSPGWGGTGELFF
- | - | TRBJ1-1 | TRBV5-1 | TGCGCCAGCAGCTTGCGGCCAGACACTGAAGCTTTCTTT | CASSLRPDTEAFF
once | - | TRBJ1-1 | TRBV4-2 | TGTGCCAGCAGCCAAGATTGGGGGAGTCGTACTGAAGCTTTCTTT | CASSQDWGSRTEAFF
medium-sized | - | TRBJ1-5 | TRBV7-2 | TGTGCCAGCAGCGCTAGCAATCAGCCCCAGCATTTT | CASSASNQPQHF
- | TRBD1 | TRBJ2-5 | TRBV5-4 | TGTGCCAGCAGCTTCCAGGGGGCGCTGGGGGAGACCCAGTACTTC | CASSFQGALGETQYF
- | - | TRBJ1-3 | TRBV6-1 | TGTGCCAGCAGTGACCACCGGGGTTCTGGAAACACCATATATTTT | CASSDHRGSGNTIYF
- | TRBD2 | TRBJ2-6 | TRBV10-3 | TGTGCCATCAGTGAGTCGTTAGCGGGCTCTGGGGCCAACGTCCTGACTTTC | CAISESLAGSGANVLTF
- | - | TRBJ1-3 | TRBV30 | TGTGCCTGGAGTGGGAGCAGTTTTCACGCCATATATTTT | CAWSGSSFHAIYF
- | - | TRBJ1-1 | TRBV15 | TGTGCCACCAGCAGGAGGGGCGGCGGGGACACTGAAGCTTTCTTT | CATSRRGGGDTEAFF
- | TRBD2 | TRBJ2-3 | TRBV10-3 | TGTGCCATCAGTGAACTGGCGGCCAGCGGGACGGGCACAGATACGCAGTATTTT | CAISELAASGTGTDTQYF
- | - | TRBJ2-1 | TRBV7-9 | TGTGCCAGCAGCTTAGCGGCTCCCCCGAGCTCCTACAATGAGCAGTTCTTC | CASSLAAPPSSYNEQFF
- | - | TRBJ2-5 | TRBV4-2 | TGTGCCAGCAGCCAAGCCGGTATGGAGACCCAGTACTTC | CASSQAGMETQYF
- | TRBD2 | TRBJ2-3 | TRBV5-1 | TGCGCCAGCACGGGCTTAGCGGGAGGGTCAGATACGCAGTATTTT | CASTGLAGGSDTQYF
- | - | TRBJ2-3 | TRBV2 | TGTGCCAGCAGTGAGGGGTATACGCAGTATTTT | CASSEGYTQYF
- | - | TRBJ2-2 | TRBV18 | TGTGCCAGCTCACAGACGACAGCTTCGAACACCGGGGAGCTGTTTTTT | CASSQTTASNTGELFF
- | TRBD1 | TRBJ2-2 | TRBV10-3 | TGTGCCATCAGTTCCGGGACAGGGGGCACCGGGGAGCTGTTTTTT | CAISSGTGGTGELFF
- | - | TRBJ2-2 | TRBV6-6 | TGTGCCAGCAGTTACGGCACCCCGAACACCGGGGAGCTGTTTTTT | CASSYGTPNTGELFF
- | - | TRBJ1-6 | TRBV4-3 | TGCGCCAGCAGCCCACGGGGGAGGGATTCACCCCTCCACTTT | CASSPRGRDSPLHF
- | TRBD1 | TRBJ1-5 | TRBV7-2 | TGTGCCAGCAGCTGGACAGGGGATAGCAATCAGCCCCAGCATTTT | CASSWTGDSNQPQHF
- | - | TRBJ2-1 | TRBV2 | TGTGCCAGCTCTCTGGACACCGTCAATGAGCAGTTCTTC | CASSLDTVNEQFF
- | - | TRBJ2-3 | TRBV6-4 | TGTGCCAGCAGACAGGGGGGGAACACAGATACGCAGTATTTT | CASRQGGNTDTQYF
- | - | TRBJ1-4 | TRBV28 | TGTGCCAGCAGCGCGTCGATTGAAAAACTGTTTTTT | CASSASIEKLFF
- | TRBD2 | TRBJ2-2 | TRBV5-6 | TGTGCCAGCAGCACGGGACTAGGGGACACCGGGGAGCTGTTTTTT | CASSTGLGDTGELFF